This TCR beta chain comes out of a study of blood T cells in healthy people across ages. A second PCR, run for about 7 to 11 cycles, used a sample-barcoded 5' primer plus a J-beta primer mix. In TCRdb, the 5' RACE reads were re-called with MiXCR into one record per CDR3 protein. The data hold around 1,900,000 distinct CDR3 sequences, with 35% to 50% observed a single time. Concerning this clonotype itself: One junction end does not reproduce the germline sequence, and a read error may be involved.

In each sample, at least 7 million PBMCs were isolated. CDR3 size: 16 residues. Sequencing was done on a sample of blood. The chain employs TRBV12-3 or TRBV12-4 and TRBJ2-1; possibly TRBD2 for D (5 bases). This clonotype was obtained from a human donor in good health. CDR3: CASSTFLGSSYNEQFF. CDR3 DNA sequence: TGTGCCAGCAGCACCTTTCTAGGGAGCTCCTACAATGAACAGTTCTTC.